The T cell receptor (beta chain) under discussion was sequenced for a study of T-cell memory formation after mild COVID-19. Overall study: In these data, TCR clusters were largely donor specific. Findings and caveats of the study: Mainly in CM and EM were contracting CD4+ clones; CD8+ were in EMRA.

TCRdb fed the 5' RACE reads into MiXCR, producing one record per CDR3 protein. The sample includes hundreds of thousands of distinct CDR3 sequences, approximately 15% of them seen just once. This clonotype was seen only a few times. No antigen is known for it. Trimming removed 5 bases from V and 2 bases from J, with 8 bases in between. The CDR3 totals 13 residues. Germline V lookup: CDR1 SGHVS, CDR2 FQNEAQ. This chain joins TRBV7-8 and TRBJ2-3; no firm D call. Sequencing was performed on PBMCs or a T cell subset sorted from them (not recorded which). This clonotype originated in a man between 18 and 29 years old who had mild COVID-19 (a few samples of this study predate the infection). Cell type and time point are not known. CDR3 nucleotides: TGTGCCAGCAGCCAGACACCCACAGATACGCAGTATTTT. Its protein is CASSQTPTDTQYF.